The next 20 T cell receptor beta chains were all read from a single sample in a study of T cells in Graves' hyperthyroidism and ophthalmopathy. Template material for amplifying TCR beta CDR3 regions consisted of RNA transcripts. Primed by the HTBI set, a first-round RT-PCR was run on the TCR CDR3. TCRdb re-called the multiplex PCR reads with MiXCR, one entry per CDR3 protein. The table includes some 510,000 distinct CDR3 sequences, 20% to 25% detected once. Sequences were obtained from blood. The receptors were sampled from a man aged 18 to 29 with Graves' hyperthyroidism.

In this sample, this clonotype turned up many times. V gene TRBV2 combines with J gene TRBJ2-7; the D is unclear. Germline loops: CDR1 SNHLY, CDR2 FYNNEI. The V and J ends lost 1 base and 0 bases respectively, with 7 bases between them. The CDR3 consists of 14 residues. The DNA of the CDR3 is TGTGCCAGCAGTGAAGGGCCCCTCTCCTACGAGCAGTACTTC. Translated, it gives CASSEGPLSYEQYF.

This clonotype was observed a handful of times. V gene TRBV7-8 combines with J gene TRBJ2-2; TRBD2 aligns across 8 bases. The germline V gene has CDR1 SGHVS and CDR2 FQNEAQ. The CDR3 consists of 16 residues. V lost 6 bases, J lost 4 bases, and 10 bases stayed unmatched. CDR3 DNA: TGTGCCAGCAGAGTCAACCGGGGGGGCATCACCGGGGAGCTGTTTTTT. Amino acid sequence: CASRVNRGGITGELFF. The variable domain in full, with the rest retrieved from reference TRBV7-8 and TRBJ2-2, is GAGVSQSPRYKVAKRGQDVALRCDPISGHVSLFWYQQALGQGPEFLTYFQNEAQLDKSGLPSDRFFAERPEGSVSTLKIQRTQQEDSAVYLCASRVNRGGITGELFFGEGSRLTVL.

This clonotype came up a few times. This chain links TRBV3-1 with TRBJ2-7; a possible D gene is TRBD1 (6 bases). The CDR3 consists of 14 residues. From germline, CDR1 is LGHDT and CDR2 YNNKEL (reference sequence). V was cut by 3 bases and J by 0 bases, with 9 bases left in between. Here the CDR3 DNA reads TGTGCCAGCAGCCAGAGACAGGCCTCCTACGAGCAGTACTTC. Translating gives CASSQRQASYEQYF.

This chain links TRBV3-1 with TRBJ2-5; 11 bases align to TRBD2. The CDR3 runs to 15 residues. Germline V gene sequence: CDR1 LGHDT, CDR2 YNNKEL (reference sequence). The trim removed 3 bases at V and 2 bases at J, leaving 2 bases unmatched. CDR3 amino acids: CASSQGLAVQETQYF. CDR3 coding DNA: TGTGCCAGCAGCCAGGGACTAGCGGTTCAAGAGACCCAGTACTTC.

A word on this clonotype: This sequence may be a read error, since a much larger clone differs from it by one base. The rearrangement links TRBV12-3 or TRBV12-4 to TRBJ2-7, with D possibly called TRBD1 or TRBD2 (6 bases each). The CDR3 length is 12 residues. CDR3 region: CASSPNSRGQCF. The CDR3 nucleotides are TGTGCCAGCAGCCCGAACTCCCGGGGGCAGTGCTTC.

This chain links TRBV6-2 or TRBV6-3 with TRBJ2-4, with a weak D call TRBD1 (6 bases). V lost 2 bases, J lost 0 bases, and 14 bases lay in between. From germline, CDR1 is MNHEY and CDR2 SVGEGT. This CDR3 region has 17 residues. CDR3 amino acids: CASSYRTDRIAKNIQYF. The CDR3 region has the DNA TGTGCCAGCAGTTACCGGACAGACAGAATAGCCAAAAACATTCAGTACTTC.

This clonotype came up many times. CDR3 sequence reads: CATSKGAPTGNTIYF. CDR3 DNA: TGTGCCACCAGCAAAGGGGCCCCGACTGGAAACACCATATATTTT. The rearrangement links TRBV15 to TRBJ1-3; possibly TRBD1 for D (5 bases). The germline V and J ends were trimmed by 4 bases and 2 bases, with 12 bases remaining between them. Germline CDR1 and CDR2: LNHNV and YYDKDF (reference sequence). This CDR3 is 15 amino acids long.

DNA for the CDR3: TGTGCCAGCAGCGTAGCTACCGGGGCAGTCACCGGGGAGCTGTTTTTT. This translates into CASSVATGAVTGELFF. This chain uses TRBV9 with TRBJ2-2; D tentatively reads TRBD1 or TRBD2 (5 bases each). From germline, CDR1 is SGDLS and CDR2 YYNGEE. The V end lost 0 bases, the J end lost 4 bases, and 13 bases lay between the germline ends. The CDR3 covers 16 residues. Full variable domain (remainder filled in from reference TRBV9 and TRBJ2-2): DSGVTQTPKHLITATGQRVTLRCSPRSGDLSVYWYQQSLDQGLQFLIQYYNGEERAKGNILERFSAQQFPDLHSELNLSSLELGDSALYFCASSVATGAVTGELFFGEGSRLTVL.

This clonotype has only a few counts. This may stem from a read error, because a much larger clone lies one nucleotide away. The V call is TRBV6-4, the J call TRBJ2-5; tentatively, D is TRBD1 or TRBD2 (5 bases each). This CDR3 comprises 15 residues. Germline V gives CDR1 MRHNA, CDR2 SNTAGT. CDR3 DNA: TGTGCCAGCAGTACGTGGGGGTTTTCCCAGGAGACCAAGTACTTC. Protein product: CASSTWGFSQETKYF.

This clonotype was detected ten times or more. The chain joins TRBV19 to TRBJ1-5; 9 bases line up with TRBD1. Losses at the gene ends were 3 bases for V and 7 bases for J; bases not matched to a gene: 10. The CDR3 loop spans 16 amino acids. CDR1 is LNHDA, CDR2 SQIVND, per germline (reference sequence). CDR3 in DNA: TGTGCCAGTAGTATGGGGACAGGGTTGCATCGGCAGCCCCAGCATTTT. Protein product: CASSMGTGLHRQPQHF.

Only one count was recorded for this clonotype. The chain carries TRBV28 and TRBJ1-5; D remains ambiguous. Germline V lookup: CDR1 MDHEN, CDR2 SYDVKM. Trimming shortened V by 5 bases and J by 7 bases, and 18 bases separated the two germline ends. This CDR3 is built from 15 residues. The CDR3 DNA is TGTGCCAGCAGTGCGAGACCTCCAGAGGGACAGCCCCAGCATTTT. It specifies CASSARPPEGQPQHF.

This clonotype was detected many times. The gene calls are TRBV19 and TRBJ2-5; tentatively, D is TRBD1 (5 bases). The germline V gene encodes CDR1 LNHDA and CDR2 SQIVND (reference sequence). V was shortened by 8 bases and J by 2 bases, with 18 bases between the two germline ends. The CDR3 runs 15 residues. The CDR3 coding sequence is TGTGCCAGTCTACCTAGGACACCAAATCAAGAGACCCAGTACTTC. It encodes CASLPRTPNQETQYF.

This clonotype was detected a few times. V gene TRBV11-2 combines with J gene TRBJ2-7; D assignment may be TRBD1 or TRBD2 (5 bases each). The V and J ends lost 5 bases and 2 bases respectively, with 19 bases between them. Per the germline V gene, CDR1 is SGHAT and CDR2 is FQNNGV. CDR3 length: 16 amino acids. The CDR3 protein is CASSPVIGTATYEQYF. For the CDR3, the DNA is TGTGCCAGCAGCCCTGTTATCGGGACGGCCACCTACGAGCAGTACTTC.

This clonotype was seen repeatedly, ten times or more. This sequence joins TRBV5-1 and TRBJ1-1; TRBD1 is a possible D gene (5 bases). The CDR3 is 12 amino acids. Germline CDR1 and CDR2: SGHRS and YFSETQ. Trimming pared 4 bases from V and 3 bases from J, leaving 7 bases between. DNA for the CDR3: TGCGCCAGCAGCGGGGCTGACACTGAAGCTTTCTTT. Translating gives CASSGADTEAFF.

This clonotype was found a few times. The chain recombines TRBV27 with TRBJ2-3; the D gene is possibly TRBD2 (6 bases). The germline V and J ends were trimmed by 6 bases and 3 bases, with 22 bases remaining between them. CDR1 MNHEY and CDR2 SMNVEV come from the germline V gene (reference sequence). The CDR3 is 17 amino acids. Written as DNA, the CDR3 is TGTGCCAGCAGGCTTACCCTCGGGTCTAGCGCGACAGATACGCAGTATTTT. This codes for CASRLTLGSSATDTQYF.

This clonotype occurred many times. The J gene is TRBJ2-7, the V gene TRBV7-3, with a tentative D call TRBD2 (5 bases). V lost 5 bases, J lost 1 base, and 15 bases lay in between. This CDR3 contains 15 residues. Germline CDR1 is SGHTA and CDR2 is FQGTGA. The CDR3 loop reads CASSLHSAGSYEQYF. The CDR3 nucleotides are TGTGCCAGCAGCCTTCACTCTGCGGGTTCCTACGAGCAGTACTTC.

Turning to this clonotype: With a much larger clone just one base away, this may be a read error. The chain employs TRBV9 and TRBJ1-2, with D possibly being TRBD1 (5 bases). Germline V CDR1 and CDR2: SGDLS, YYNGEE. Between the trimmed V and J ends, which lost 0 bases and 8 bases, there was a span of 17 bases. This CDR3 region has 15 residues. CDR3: CASSVGGWSLDGYTF. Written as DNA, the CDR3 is TGTGCCAGCAGCGTAGGGGGCTGGTCCTTGGACGGCTACACCTTC.

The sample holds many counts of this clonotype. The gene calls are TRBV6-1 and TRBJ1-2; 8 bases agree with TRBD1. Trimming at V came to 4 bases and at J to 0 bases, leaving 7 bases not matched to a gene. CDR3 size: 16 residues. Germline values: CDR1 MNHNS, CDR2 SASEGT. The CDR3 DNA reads TGTGCCAGCAGTGCCCTCCGGGACAGGACTAACTATGGCTACACCTTC. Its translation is CASSALRDRTNYGYTF.

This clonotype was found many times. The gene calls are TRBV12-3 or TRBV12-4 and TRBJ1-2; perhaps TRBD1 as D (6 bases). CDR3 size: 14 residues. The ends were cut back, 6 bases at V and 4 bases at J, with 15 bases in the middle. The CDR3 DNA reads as TGTGCCAGCAGCCCGACAGGAAGCCGCTATGGCTACACCTTC. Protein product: CASSPTGSRYGYTF.

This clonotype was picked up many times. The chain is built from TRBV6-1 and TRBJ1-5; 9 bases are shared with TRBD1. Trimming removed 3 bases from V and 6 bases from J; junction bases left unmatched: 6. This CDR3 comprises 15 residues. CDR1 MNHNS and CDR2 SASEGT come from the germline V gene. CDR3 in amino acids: CASSDRDREGQPQHF. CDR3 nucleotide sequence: TGTGCCAGCAGTGACCGGGACAGGGAAGGTCAGCCCCAGCATTTT.